Each of the 24 T cell receptor beta chains below was sequenced from the same sample in a study of CD8 T cells in Susac syndrome. Random hexamers were used to reverse transcribe the RNA input (roughly 0.5 to 1 ug). TCRdb re-called the immunoSEQ multiplex PCR reads with MiXCR, one entry per CDR3 protein. Altogether around 140,000 distinct CDR3 sequences are present, around 94% being singletons, with the ten largest covering approximately 0.08%. The sequenced sample consisted of CD4+ T cells from PBMCs. The receptor source for this set is a human donor in good health.

The V gene is TRBV28, the J gene TRBJ2-7; 16 positions agree with TRBD2. The CDR3 is 17 residues long. Germline loops: CDR1 MDHEN, CDR2 SYDVKM. The trim removed 3 bases at V and 4 bases at J, leaving 6 bases unmatched. The CDR3 protein is CASSLSGLAGGPYEQYF. The CDR3 region has the DNA TGTGCCAGCAGTTTGTCGGGACTAGCGGGAGGGCCATACGAGCAGTACTTC. Complete variable domain (other parts from reference TRBV28 and TRBJ2-7): DVKVTQSSRYLVKRTGEKVFLECVQDMDHENMFWYRQDPGLGLRLIYFSYDVKMKEKGDIPEGYSVSREKKERFSLILESASTNQTSMYLCASSLSGLAGGPYEQYFGPGTRLTVT.

V usage is TRBV12-3 or TRBV12-4 and J usage is TRBJ2-3, with D uncertain. This CDR3 has 13 amino acids. The V end lost 1 base, the J end lost 5 bases, and 7 bases lay between the germline ends. This CDR3 is CASSLVRVDTQYF. CDR3 in DNA: TGTGCCAGCAGTTTAGTAAGGGTAGATACGCAGTATTTT.

The chain carries TRBV27 and TRBJ2-1; possible D gene TRBD2, 6 bases. The germline V gene has CDR1 MNHEY and CDR2 SMNVEV (reference sequence). The CDR3 sequence is 14 residues long. Trimming stripped 2 bases from V and 7 bases from J, with 12 bases between. The CDR3 spells CASSLIRAGNEQFF. CDR3 DNA sequence: TGTGCCAGCAGTTTAATTAGGGCGGGGAATGAGCAGTTCTTC.

CDR3: CSVVGDEQFF. CDR3 DNA: TGCAGTGTCGTGGGTGATGAGCAGTTCTTC. This chain connects TRBV20-1 to TRBJ2-1; D is uncertain. The germline V and J ends were trimmed by 7 bases and 8 bases, with 9 bases remaining between them. This CDR3 has 10 residues. Germline CDR1 DFQATT, CDR2 SNEGSKA (reference sequence).

The chain recombines TRBV20-1 with TRBJ1-4; perhaps TRBD1 as D (5 bases). V was trimmed by 5 bases and J by 5 bases, leaving 12 bases between them. CDR1 DFQATT and CDR2 SNEGSKA come from the germline V gene (reference sequence). CDR3 length: 13 amino acids. CDR3 region: CSAPGTLNEKLFF. The CDR3 coding sequence is TGCAGTGCTCCCGGGACCCTAAATGAAAAACTGTTTTTT.

This clonotype was counted a single time. This chain uses TRBV5-1 with TRBJ1-2; a weak D match, TRBD1 (6 bases). The V end lost 0 bases, the J end lost 6 bases, and 6 bases lay between the germline ends. Germline V CDR1 and CDR2: SGHRS, YFSETQ. The CDR3 runs 12 residues. The CDR3 DNA follows: TGCGCCAGCAGCTTGGACAGGGATGGCTACACCTTC. It specifies CASSLDRDGYTF. The full variable domain, its missing parts supplied by reference TRBV5-1 and TRBJ1-2, is KAGVTQTPRYLIKTRGQQVTLSCSPISGHRSVSWYQQTPGQGLQFLFEYFSETQRNKGNFPGRFSGRQFSNSRSEMNVSTLELGDSALYLCASSLDRDGYTFGSGTRLTVV.

The chain links TRBV5-4 to TRBJ2-2; 8 bases line up with TRBD2. The CDR3 has 16 residues. The J segment lost 7 bases and the V segment lost 2 bases, leaving 10 bases of the junction unmatched. Germline V CDR1 and CDR2: SGHNT, YYREEE (reference sequence). The CDR3 loop reads CASSLSRGRPDGELFF. CDR3 sequence (DNA): TGTGCCAGCAGCTTATCGCGCGGGAGGCCAGACGGGGAGCTGTTTTTT. Full variable domain (outside the CDR3, taken from reference TRBV5-4 and TRBJ2-2): ETGVTQSPTHLIKTRGQQVTLRCSSQSGHNTVSWYQQALGQGPQFIFQYYREEENGRGNFPPRFSGLQFPNYSSELNVNALELDDSALYLCASSLSRGRPDGELFFGEGSRLTVL.

CDR3 DNA sequence: TGTGCCGGGGTCGCCGGTGGGGATGAGCAGTTCTTC. It encodes CAGVAGGDEQFF. The V call is TRBV2, the J call TRBJ2-1, with D uncertain. This CDR3 contains 12 residues. V lost 11 bases and J lost 8, with 16 bases in between. CDR1 and CDR2 (germline): SNHLY, FYNNEI. Complete variable domain (other parts from reference TRBV2 and TRBJ2-1): EPEVTQTPSHQVTQMGQEVILRCVPISNHLYFYWYRQILGQKVEFLVSFYNNEISEKSEIFDDQFSVERPDGSNFTLKIRSTKLEDSAMYFCAGVAGGDEQFFGPGTRLTVL.

The rearrangement joins TRBV30 to TRBJ1-1; the D gene is possibly TRBD1 (5 bases). V gave up 5 bases and J gave up 0 bases, with 10 bases separating them. The CDR3 extends over 13 amino acids. Germline V gene lookup returns CDR1 GTSNPN and CDR2 SVGIG (reference sequence). CDR3 sequence reads: CAWAPGLNTEAFF. For the CDR3, the DNA is TGTGCCTGGGCCCCGGGGCTGAACACTGAAGCTTTCTTT.

The chain couples TRBV25-1 to TRBJ1-2; TRBD1 aligns across 7 bases. The V and J ends lost 4 bases and 2 bases, in that order; junction bases with no gene match: 7. The germline gives CDR1 MGHDK, CDR2 SYGVNS. The CDR3 has 15 residues. For the CDR3, the DNA is TGTGCCAGCAGTGGACAGGGTCTACAAAACTATGGCTACACCTTC. Encoded protein: CASSGQGLQNYGYTF.

The genes are TRBV4-1 and TRBJ1-1; D gene unclear. Trimming left V 1 base short and J 0 bases short, with 6 bases between. Germline V gene lookup returns CDR1 MGHRA and CDR2 YSYEKL. The CDR3 covers 14 residues. The DNA for the CDR3 is TGCGCCAGCAGCCAAGGGAAAGTGAACACTGAAGCTTTCTTT. Residues: CASSQGKVNTEAFF.

The chain has TRBV2 and TRBJ2-7; 11 nucleotides match TRBD2. This CDR3 spans 13 amino acids. V lost 8 bases, J lost 4 bases, and 4 bases stayed unmatched. Germline CDR1 SNHLY, CDR2 FYNNEI. CDR3 bases: TGTGCCAGCGGGGGACTAGCGGTTTACGAGCAGTACTTC. This encodes CASGGLAVYEQYF. Supplemented by reference TRBV2 and TRBJ2-7, the full variable domain reads EPEVTQTPSHQVTQMGQEVILRCVPISNHLYFYWYRQILGQKVEFLVSFYNNEISEKSEIFDDQFSVERPDGSNFTLKIRSTKLEDSAMYFCASGGLAVYEQYFGPGTRLTVT.

CDR3 region: CASSQGTHGETQYF. The CDR3 coding sequence is TGTGCCAGCAGCCAGGGGACTCATGGAGAGACCCAGTACTTC. V gene TRBV9 combines with J gene TRBJ2-5; possibly TRBD1 or TRBD2 for D (6 bases each). This CDR3 spans 14 amino acids. Germline V gives CDR1 SGDLS, CDR2 YYNGEE. With 4 bases removed from V and 4 bases from J, the gap between germline ends came to 14 bases.

The rearrangement joins TRBV5-1 to TRBJ2-1; a possible D gene is TRBD2 (7 bases). V lost 2 bases and J lost 7, with 19 bases in between. CDR1 SGHRS and CDR2 YFSETQ come from the germline V gene. This CDR3 region has 16 residues. CDR3 nucleotide sequence: TGCGCCAGCAGCTTTCGGGGGGCTGGCCTAGGGAATGAGCAGTTCTTC. Its protein is CASSFRGAGLGNEQFF.

The CDR3 loop is CASRAAFYGYTF. For the CDR3, the DNA is TGTGCCAGCAGGGCAGCTTTCTATGGCTACACCTTC. The J gene is TRBJ1-2, the V gene TRBV28, with no clear D. Trimming removed 6 bases from V and 4 bases from J, with 9 bases in between. Germline V gene data show CDR1 as MDHEN and CDR2 as SYDVKM. The CDR3 extends over 12 amino acids.

This clonotype appeared a single time. The CDR3 bases are TGTGCCAGCAGTCCTAGGGGGTTAGTGGGCTACGAGCAGTACTTC. Translated, it gives CASSPRGLVGYEQYF. The rearrangement links TRBV6-5 to TRBJ2-7; TRBD1 is a possible D gene (6 bases). Trimming shortened V by 5 bases and J by 3 bases, and 17 bases separated the two germline ends. Germline CDR1 MNHEY, CDR2 SVGAGI. There are 15 residues in the CDR3.

V is TRBV5-6 and J is TRBJ2-7; 7 bases line up with TRBD1. This CDR3 has 16 amino acids. Germline CDR1 reads SGHDT; CDR2 reads YYEEEE. J lost 6 bases, V lost 0 bases, and 12 bases had no gene match. CDR3 nucleotide sequence: TGTGCCAGCAGCTTGGCCAGTACAGGGGAATGGGTCGAGCAGTACTTC. As protein: CASSLASTGEWVEQYF.

The chain joins TRBV3-1 to TRBJ2-1, with TRBD2 matching over 9 bases. In germline, CDR1 is LGHDT, CDR2 YNNKEL (reference sequence). V trimming: 6 bases; J trimming: 0 bases; junction bases outside the gene matches: 9. The CDR3 runs to 17 residues. CDR3 sequence reads: CASRQLSGRSSYNEQFF. Here the CDR3 DNA reads TGTGCCAGCAGGCAACTTAGCGGGAGAAGCTCCTACAATGAGCAGTTCTTC.

The chain has TRBV18 and TRBJ1-2, with TRBD1 matching over 8 bases. Per germline, CDR1 KGHSH and CDR2 LQKENI. With 6 bases clipped from V and 5 bases from J, the junction kept 8 bases outside the gene matches. There are 14 residues in the CDR3. The CDR3 sequence is CASSPRRTGYGYTF. DNA of the CDR3: TGTGCCAGCTCCCCAAGGAGGACAGGGTATGGCTACACCTTC. Full variable domain (missing parts from reference TRBV18 and TRBJ1-2): NAGVMQNPRHLVRRRGQEARLRCSPMKGHSHVYWYRQLPEEGLKFMVYLQKENIIDESGMPKERFSAEFPKEGPSILRIQQVVRGDSAAYFCASSPRRTGYGYTFGSGTRLTVV.

The chain joins TRBV10-3 to TRBJ1-4, with D maybe TRBD1 (5 bases). The CDR3 totals 12 residues. With 6 bases removed from V and 5 bases from J, the gap between germline ends came to 7 bases. Germline CDR1 and CDR2: ENHRY and SYGVKD. The CDR3 DNA follows: TGTGCCATCAGGGGGCAAAATGAAAAACTGTTTTTT. Amino acids: CAIRGQNEKLFF.

The V and J genes are TRBV7-2 and TRBJ2-6; TRBD2 is a possible D gene (6 bases). CDR1 SGHTA and CDR2 FQGNSA come from the germline V gene. This CDR3 has 18 residues. Between the trimmed V and J ends, which lost 1 base and 0 bases, there was a span of 13 bases. The CDR3 protein is CASSLVGGLYSGANVLTF. The CDR3 coding sequence is TGTGCCAGCAGCTTAGTTGGGGGACTGTACTCTGGGGCCAACGTCCTGACTTTC.

The V and J genes are TRBV5-6 and TRBJ2-5, with 7 bases that match TRBD1. V shed 3 bases, J shed 0 bases, and the junction held 11 bases outside the gene matches. The CDR3 extends over 17 amino acids. Germline CDR1 SGHDT, CDR2 YYEEEE. Here the CDR3 reads CASSSLRQGSYQETQYF. Here the CDR3 DNA reads TGTGCCAGCAGCTCGTTACGACAGGGATCGTACCAAGAGACCCAGTACTTC.

CDR3 coding DNA: TGTGCCAGCAGCCAAGACAGGGAGAGTGGCTACACCTTC. Encoded protein: CASSQDRESGYTF. The rearrangement uses TRBV2 and TRBJ1-2; TRBD1 matches 7 bases. CDR1 is SNHLY, CDR2 FYNNEI, per germline. V shed 6 bases and J 7 bases; nucleotides not matched to a gene: 8. The CDR3 is 13 amino acids.

The V gene is TRBV20-1, the J gene TRBJ2-7, with a tentative D call TRBD1 (6 bases). Germline CDR1 and CDR2: DFQATT and SNEGSKA (reference sequence). Trimming took off 2 bases at V and 0 bases at J, with 17 bases between the two ends. This CDR3 is 16 amino acids long. CDR3 loop: CSARNPGKGDSYEQYF. The CDR3 DNA follows: TGCAGTGCTAGAAACCCGGGGAAGGGGGACTCCTACGAGCAGTACTTC.